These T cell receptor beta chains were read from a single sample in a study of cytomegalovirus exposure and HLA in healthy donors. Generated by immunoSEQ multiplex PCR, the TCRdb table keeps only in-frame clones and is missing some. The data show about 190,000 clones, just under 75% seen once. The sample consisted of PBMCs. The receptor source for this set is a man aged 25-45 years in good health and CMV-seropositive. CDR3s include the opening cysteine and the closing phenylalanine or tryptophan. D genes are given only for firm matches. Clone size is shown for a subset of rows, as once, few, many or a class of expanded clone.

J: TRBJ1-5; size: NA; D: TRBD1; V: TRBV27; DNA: TGTGCCAGCAGTGTACAGGGGGCGGCTAATCAGCCCCAGCATTTT; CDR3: CASSVQGAANQPQHF
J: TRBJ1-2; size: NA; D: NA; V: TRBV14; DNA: TGTGCCAGCAGCCCTAACAGTCTAACGGGCTACACCTTC; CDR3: CASSPNSLTGYTF
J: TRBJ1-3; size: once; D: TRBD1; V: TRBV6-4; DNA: TGTGCCAGCAGTCGATCAGGGCAGGGGGCGACAGGAAACACCATATATTTT; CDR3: CASSRSGQGATGNTIYF
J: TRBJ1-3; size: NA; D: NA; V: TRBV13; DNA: TGTGCCAGCAGTTATGGGACACCACCGGTGGCCCGCATTTTT; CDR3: CASSYGTPPVARIF
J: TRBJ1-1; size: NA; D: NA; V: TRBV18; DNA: TGTGCCAGCTCTGGGGGCCCGAACACTGAAGCTTTCTTT; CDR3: CASSGGPNTEAFF
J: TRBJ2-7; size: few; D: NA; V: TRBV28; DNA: TGTGCCAGCAGTTTGGGGCTGTGGGAGCAGTACTTC; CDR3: CASSLGLWEQYF
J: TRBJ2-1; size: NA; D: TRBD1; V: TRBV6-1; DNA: TGTGCCAGCAGCAGGGACAGGGAAGGTGAGCAGTTCTTC; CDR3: CASSRDREGEQFF
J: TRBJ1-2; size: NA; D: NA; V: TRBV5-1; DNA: TGCGCCAGCAGCTTGAATCCGCAGGCTAACTATGGCTACACCTTC; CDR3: CASSLNPQANYGYTF
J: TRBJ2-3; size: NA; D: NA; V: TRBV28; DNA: TGTGCCAGCAGTCCGAGAAGAGATACGCAGTATTTT; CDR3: CASSPRRDTQYF
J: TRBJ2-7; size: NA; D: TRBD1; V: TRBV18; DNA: TGTGCCAGCTCACCGGGGGACAGGGTGGGCGAGCAGTACTTC; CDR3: CASSPGDRVGEQYF
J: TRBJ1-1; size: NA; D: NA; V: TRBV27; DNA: TGTGCCAGCACCGGTGGACAGAACACTGAAGCTTTCTTT; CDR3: CASTGGQNTEAFF
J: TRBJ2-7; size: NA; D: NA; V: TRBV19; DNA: TGTGCCAGTAGTCCCACACGGGTCTACTCCTACGAGCAGTACTTC; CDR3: CASSPTRVYSYEQYF
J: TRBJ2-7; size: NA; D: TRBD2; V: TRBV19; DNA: TGTGCCAGTAGAAGGGCGGGAGGGCCCTCCGACGAGCAGTACTTC; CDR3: CASRRAGGPSDEQYF
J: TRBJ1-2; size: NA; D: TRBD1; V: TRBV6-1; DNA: TGTGCCAGCAGTGAAATAGGATCGGACAGGGGTGTGGGCTACACCTTC; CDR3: CASSEIGSDRGVGYTF
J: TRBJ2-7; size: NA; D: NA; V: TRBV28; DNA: TGTGCCAGCAGGCCTGGGGGCCCCTCCTACGAGCAGTACTTC; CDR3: CASRPGGPSYEQYF
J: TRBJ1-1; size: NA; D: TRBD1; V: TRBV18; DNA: TGTGCCAGCTCACCTAGACAGGGAATGAACACTGAAGCTTTCTTT; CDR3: CASSPRQGMNTEAFF
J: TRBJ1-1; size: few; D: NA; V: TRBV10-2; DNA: TGCGCCAGCAGTGATTACGGGAACACTGAAGCTTTCTTT; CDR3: CASSDYGNTEAFF
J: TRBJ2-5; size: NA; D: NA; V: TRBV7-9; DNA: TGTGCCAGCAGCCTATTGGGCCAGGTCCAAGAGACCCAGTACTTC; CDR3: CASSLLGQVQETQYF
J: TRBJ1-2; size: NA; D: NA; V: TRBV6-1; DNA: TGTGCCAGCAGTGAATTGGCAGGTTATGGCTACACCTTC; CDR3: CASSELAGYGYTF
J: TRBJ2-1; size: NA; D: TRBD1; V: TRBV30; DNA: TGTGCCTGGAGTCATGACAGGGCACAGTTCTTC; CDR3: CAWSHDRAQFF
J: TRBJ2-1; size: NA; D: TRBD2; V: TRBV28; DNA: TGTGCCAGCAGTTTATGGAGGGGAGGGAACAATGAGCAGTTCTTC; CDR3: CASSLWRGGNNEQFF
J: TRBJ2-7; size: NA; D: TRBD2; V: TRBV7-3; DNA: TGTGCCAGCCCCGCTGGTGGGAGGGCCTACGAGCAGTACTTC; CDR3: CASPAGGRAYEQYF
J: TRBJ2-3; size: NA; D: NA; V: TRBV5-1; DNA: TGCGCCAGCAGCGAAACCGGACTCCGCGGCACAGATACGCAGTATTTT; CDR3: CASSETGLRGTDTQYF
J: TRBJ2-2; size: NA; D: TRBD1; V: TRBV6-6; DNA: TGTGCCAGCACCAGACAGGGGGGGACCGGGGAGCTGTTTTTT; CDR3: CASTRQGGTGELFF
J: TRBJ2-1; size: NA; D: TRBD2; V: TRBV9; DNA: TGTGCCAGCAGCGTAGGGACTAGCGGTACTTATGAGCAGTTCTTC; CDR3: CASSVGTSGTYEQFF
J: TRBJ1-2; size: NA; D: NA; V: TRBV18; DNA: TGTGCCAGCTCCCCGACAGAGGAGGGGAGCTACACCTTC; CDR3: CASSPTEEGSYTF
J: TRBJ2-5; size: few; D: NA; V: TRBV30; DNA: TGTGCCTGGAGTAAACAGGGTCGGTATGAGACCCAGTACTTC; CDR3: CAWSKQGRYETQYF
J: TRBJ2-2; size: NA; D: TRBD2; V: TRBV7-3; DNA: TGTGCCAGCAGCCCCCGCGAGGGACTAACCACCGGGGAGCTGTTTTTT; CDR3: CASSPREGLTTGELFF
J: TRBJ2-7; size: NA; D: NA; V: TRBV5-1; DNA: TGCGCCAGCAGCCCCACCGGACAGTACGAGCAGTACTTC; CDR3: CASSPTGQYEQYF
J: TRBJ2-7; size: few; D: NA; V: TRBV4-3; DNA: TGCGCCAGCAGCCAAGATCAGGTGGGAGCTTGGGAGCAGTACTTC; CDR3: CASSQDQVGAWEQYF
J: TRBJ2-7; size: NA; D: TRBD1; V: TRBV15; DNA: TGTGCCACCAGCAAGACAGGGATTGTCTACGAGCAGTACTTC; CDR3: CATSKTGIVYEQYF
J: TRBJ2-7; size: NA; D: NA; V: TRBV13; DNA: TGTGCCAGCAGCTTAAGGGGATACGAGCAGTACTTC; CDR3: CASSLRGYEQYF
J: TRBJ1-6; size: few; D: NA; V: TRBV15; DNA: TGTGCCACCAGCAGAGATCCTAGCCCCCCTAATTCACCCCTCCACTTT; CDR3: CATSRDPSPPNSPLHF
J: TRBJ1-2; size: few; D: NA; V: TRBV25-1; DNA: TGTGCCAGCAGTGAAAATTTGGGGGCCTACACCTTC; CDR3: CASSENLGAYTF
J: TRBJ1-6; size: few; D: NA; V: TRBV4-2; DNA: TGTGCCAGCAGCGGAAGACAGGACCCTAATTCACCCCTCCACTTT; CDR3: CASSGRQDPNSPLHF
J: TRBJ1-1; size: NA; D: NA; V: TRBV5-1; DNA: TGCGCCAGCAGCCCCATAGGGGAGGGGAACACTGAAGCTTTCTTT; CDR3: CASSPIGEGNTEAFF
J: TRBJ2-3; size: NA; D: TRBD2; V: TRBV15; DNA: TGTGCCACCAGCAGAGATAGGCTAGCGGGAGGAGATACGCAGTATTTT; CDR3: CATSRDRLAGGDTQYF
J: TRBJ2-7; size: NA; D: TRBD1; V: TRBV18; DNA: TGTGCCAGCTCACCACTCGGGACAGTCTACGAGCAGTACTTC; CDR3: CASSPLGTVYEQYF
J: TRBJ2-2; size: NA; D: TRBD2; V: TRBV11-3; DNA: TGTGCCAGCAGCCCGAGCGGGAGTTTCACCGGGGAGCTGTTTTTT; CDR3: CASSPSGSFTGELFF
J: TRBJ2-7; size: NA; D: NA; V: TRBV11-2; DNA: TGTGCCAGCAGCGGAAGCCCGCAGGGTTCCTACGAGCAGTACTTC; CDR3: CASSGSPQGSYEQYF
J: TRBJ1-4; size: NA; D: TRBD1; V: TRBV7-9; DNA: TGTGCCAGCAGCTTAGCCGGGACAGGGAGCGAAAAACTGTTTTTT; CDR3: CASSLAGTGSEKLFF
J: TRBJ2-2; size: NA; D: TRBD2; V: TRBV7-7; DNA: TGTGCTAGCAGTCCTCATCCAGCGGGAAATACCGGGGAGCTGTTTTTT; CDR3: CASSPHPAGNTGELFF
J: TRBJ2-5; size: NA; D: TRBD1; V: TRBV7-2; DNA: TGTGCCAGCAGCTTAGTGTTGGACAGGGGGCAAGAGACCCAGTACTTC; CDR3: CASSLVLDRGQETQYF
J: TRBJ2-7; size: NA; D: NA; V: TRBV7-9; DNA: TGTGCCAGCAGCTTTACTTACGAGCAGTACTTC; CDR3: CASSFTYEQYF
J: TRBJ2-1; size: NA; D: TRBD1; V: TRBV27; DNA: TGTGCCAGCAGTTTACAGGGGGAGTACAATGAGCAGTTCTTC; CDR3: CASSLQGEYNEQFF
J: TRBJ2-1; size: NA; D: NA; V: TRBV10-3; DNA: TGTGCCATCAGTGCCGGACAGCCCTCCTACAATGAGCAGTTCTTC; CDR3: CAISAGQPSYNEQFF
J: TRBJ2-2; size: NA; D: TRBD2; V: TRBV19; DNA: TGTGCCAGTAGTAGGCTAGCGGGAGTACGGAGCACCGGGGAGCTGTTTTTT; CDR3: CASSRLAGVRSTGELFF
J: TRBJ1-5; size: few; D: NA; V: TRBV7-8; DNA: TGTGCCAGCAGCCACCCAGGGGTTGCTCAGCCCCAGCATTTT; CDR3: CASSHPGVAQPQHF
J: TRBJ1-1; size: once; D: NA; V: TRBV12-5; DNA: TGTGCTAGTGGTTTCCTCCTCAGGGGTCCGATGAACACTGAAGCTTTCTTT; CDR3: CASGFLLRGPMNTEAFF
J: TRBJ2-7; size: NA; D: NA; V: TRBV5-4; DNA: TGTGCCAGCAGCCGGAGCGGGACACCCTACGAGCAGTACTTC; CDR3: CASSRSGTPYEQYF
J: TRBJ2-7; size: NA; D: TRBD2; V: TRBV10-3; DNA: TGTGCCACCCACCGGGACGGGGGGGAGGAGCAGTACTTC; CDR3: CATHRDGGEEQYF